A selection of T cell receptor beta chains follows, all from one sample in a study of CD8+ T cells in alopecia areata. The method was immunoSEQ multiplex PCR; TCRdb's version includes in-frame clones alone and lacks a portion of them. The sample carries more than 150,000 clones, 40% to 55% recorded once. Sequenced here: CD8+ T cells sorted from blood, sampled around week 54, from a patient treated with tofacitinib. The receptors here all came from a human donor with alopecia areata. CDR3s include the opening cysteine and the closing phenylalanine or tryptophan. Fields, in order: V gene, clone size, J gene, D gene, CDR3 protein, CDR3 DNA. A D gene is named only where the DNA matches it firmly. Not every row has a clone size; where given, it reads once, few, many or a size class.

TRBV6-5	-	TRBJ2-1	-	CASSGSSYNEQFF	TGTGCCAGTTCGGGGAGCTCCTACAATGAGCAGTTCTTC
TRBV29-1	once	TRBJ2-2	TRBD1	CSIDRENTGELFF	TGCAGCATCGACAGGGAGAACACCGGGGAGCTGTTTTTT
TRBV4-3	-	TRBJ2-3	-	CASSRTGQGPDTQYF	TGCGCCAGCAGCCGAACTGGGCAGGGTCCAGATACGCAGTATTTT
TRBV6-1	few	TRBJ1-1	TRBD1	CASSEEVTGGTEAFF	TGTGCCAGCAGTGAAGAGGTGACAGGGGGCACTGAAGCTTTCTTT
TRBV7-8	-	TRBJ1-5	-	CASSPSTLNQPQHF	TGTGCCAGCAGCCCAAGTACCTTGAATCAGCCCCAGCATTTT
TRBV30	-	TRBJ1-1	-	CAWSVDRNTEAFF	TGTGCCTGGAGTGTAGACAGGAACACTGAAGCTTTCTTT
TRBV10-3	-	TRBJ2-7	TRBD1	CATGAYEQYF	TGTGCTACAGGGGCTTACGAGCAGTACTTC
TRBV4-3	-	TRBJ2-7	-	CASSQVGLNEQYF	TGCGCCAGCAGCCAAGTGGGACTGAACGAGCAGTACTTC
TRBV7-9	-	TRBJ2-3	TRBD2	CASTGGDTQYF	TGTGCCAGCACGGGAGGGGATACGCAGTATTTT
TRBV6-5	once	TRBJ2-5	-	CASSYWPTETQYF	TGTGCCAGCAGTTACTGGCCCACGGAGACCCAGTACTTC
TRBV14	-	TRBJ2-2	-	CASSQWSGANTGELFF	TGTGCCAGCAGCCAGTGGAGCGGTGCGAACACCGGGGAGCTGTTTTTT
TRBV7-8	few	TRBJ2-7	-	CASTLPGSGTYEQYF	TGTGCCAGCACCTTACCGGGGTCAGGGACCTACGAGCAGTACTTC
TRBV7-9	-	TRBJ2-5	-	CASSPSPGETQYF	TGTGCCAGCAGCCCCTCCCCGGGAGAGACCCAGTACTTC
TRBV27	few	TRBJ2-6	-	CASSLGFGVGANVLTF	TGTGCCAGCAGTTTAGGTTTTGGGGTCGGGGCCAACGTCCTGACTTTC
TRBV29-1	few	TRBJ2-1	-	CSVEFDGSSYNEQFF	TGCAGCGTTGAATTTGATGGAAGCTCCTACAATGAGCAGTTCTTC
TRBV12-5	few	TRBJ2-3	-	CASGLTDTQYF	TGTGCTAGTGGTTTAACAGATACGCAGTATTTT
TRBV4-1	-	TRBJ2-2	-	CASSGGIWSGELFF	TGCGCCAGCAGCGGGGGGATCTGGAGCGGGGAGCTGTTTTTT